The next 20 T cell receptor beta chains were all read from a single sample in a study of shared clonotypes between healthy human individuals. TCRdb's table, derived via immunoSEQ multiplex PCR, lists solely in-frame clones and lacks some. The sample has around 200,000 clones, approximately 70% seen once. Sample: memory CD4+ T cells sorted from blood. The subset is: CD45RA-negative fraction. These TCRs come from a man aged 25 to 45 in good health.

This clone appeared a single time. The chain uses TRBV1 and TRBJ2-2; the tabulated D call, TRBD2, remains unverified against the DNA. TRBV1 is shown as a pseudogene. This CDR3 comprises 17 residues. CDR3 nucleotides: TGCACCAGCAGCCCCACTAGCGGGAGGATAAACACCGGGGAGCTGTTTTTT. Its protein product is CTSSPTSGRINTGELFF.

V gene TRBV6-6 combines with J gene TRBJ2-5; TRBD1 matches at 7 bases. Trimming removed 5 bases from V and 4 bases from J; junction bases left unmatched: 13. CDR3 length: 16 residues. Germline CDR1 is MNHNY and CDR2 is SVGAGI (reference sequence). CDR3 sequence reads: CASSKHLQGNGETQYF. The CDR3 region has the DNA TGTGCCAGCAGTAAGCATCTACAGGGGAACGGAGAGACCCAGTACTTC.

This clone has a single count. V gene TRBV5-1 combines with J gene TRBJ2-7; TRBD2 aligns across 15 bases. Looked up from germline, CDR1 is SGHRS and CDR2 is YFSETQ. Unmatched junction bases numbered 10, after V lost 4 bases and J lost 5 bases. The CDR3 extends over 17 amino acids. The CDR3 nucleotides read TGCGCCAGCAGCACCTTCCGGGGACTAGCGGGAGGCCACGAGCAGTACTTC. Its protein is CASSTFRGLAGGHEQYF.

This chain uses TRBV19 with TRBJ2-7; 11 nucleotides agree with TRBD1. This CDR3 is built from 15 residues. The V segment lost 3 bases and the J segment 5 bases; nucleotides outside the gene matches: 6. Germline CDR1 is LNHDA and CDR2 is SQIVND (reference sequence). CDR3 DNA sequence: TGTGCCAGTAGTATCCGGGACAGGGGGTTCGACGAGCAGTACTTC. Translation gives CASSIRDRGFDEQYF.

This rearrangement joins TRBV9 to TRBJ2-1; D possibly corresponds to TRBD1 (6 bases). Trimming removed 3 bases from V and 10 bases from J, with 11 bases in between. The germline CDR1 and CDR2 sequences are SGDLS and YYNGEE. This CDR3 is 12 amino acids long. CDR3 DNA: TGTGCCAGCAGCGAGGGGGTTTCGGAGCAGTTCTTC. It translates to CASSEGVSEQFF.

The chain uses TRBV11-2 and TRBJ2-7; tentatively, D is TRBD2 (6 bases). Germline CDR1 is SGHAT and CDR2 is FQNNGV. With 5 bases removed from V and 4 bases from J, the gap between germline ends came to 18 bases. The CDR3 totals 15 residues. CDR3 DNA sequence: TGTGCCAGCAGCAGAGACTCCTTAGCGGTGTACGAGCAGTACTTC. Translation gives CASSRDSLAVYEQYF. Full variable domain (missing parts from reference TRBV11-2 and TRBJ2-7): EAGVAQSPRYKIIEKRQSVAFWCNPISGHATLYWYQQILGQGPKLLIQFQNNGVVDDSQLPKDRFSAERLKGVDSTLKIQPAKLEDSAVYLCASSRDSLAVYEQYFGPGTRLTVT.

V usage is TRBV14 and J usage is TRBJ1-2; D may be TRBD1 (5 bases). In germline, CDR1 is SGHDN, CDR2 FVKESK. The germline V and J ends were trimmed by 0 bases and 4 bases, with 12 bases remaining between them. The CDR3 has 15 residues. DNA of the CDR3: TGTGCCAGCAGCCAAGATCGGGAACAGGTCTATGGCTACACCTTC. As protein: CASSQDREQVYGYTF.

This rearrangement joins TRBV2 to TRBJ2-7; 7 bases fit TRBD1. V gave up 3 bases and J gave up 0 bases; unmatched junction bases: 5. CDR1 SNHLY and CDR2 FYNNEI come from the germline V gene. CDR3 length: 15 amino acids. The CDR3 sequence: CASSEQTGSSYEQYF. CDR3 sequence (DNA): TGTGCCAGCAGTGAGCAGACAGGGAGCTCCTACGAGCAGTACTTC.

There are a few counts of this clone. This chain uses TRBV7-8 with TRBJ2-1, with TRBD2 matching over 8 bases. The CDR3 is 13 residues long. The V gene's germline CDR1 is SGHVS and CDR2 FQNEAQ. J was trimmed by 6 bases and V by 5 bases; bases with no gene match: 3. CDR3 sequence reads: CASSQLAANEQFF. CDR3 bases: TGTGCCAGCAGCCAACTAGCGGCCAATGAGCAGTTCTTC.

For the CDR3, the DNA is TGTGCCAGCAGCAATATTGCGGGGGGAGCTTACAATGAGCAGTTCTTC. Translating it yields CASSNIAGGAYNEQFF. The chain is built from TRBV5-5 and TRBJ2-1, with TRBD2 matching over 8 bases. J gave up 4 bases and V 4 bases, and 10 bases lay outside the gene matches. The CDR3 has 16 amino acids. CDR1 and CDR2 from the germline V gene are SGHKS and YYEKEE (reference sequence).

The rearrangement links TRBV11-1 to TRBJ1-1; the D is unclear. V lost 0 bases and J lost 7, with 3 bases in between. Germline CDR1 reads SGHAT; CDR2 reads FQDESV (reference sequence). The length of the CDR3 is 11 residues. CDR3 DNA: TGTGCCAGCAGCTTAGCCTTTGAAGCTTTCTTT. It is translated as CASSLAFEAFF.

This clone was observed a single time. The gene calls are TRBV2 and TRBJ2-3, with 10 bases that match TRBD2. After removal of 6 bases from V and 0 bases from J, the junction contained 0 bases not matched to a gene. The CDR3 runs to 14 residues. Germline CDR1 and CDR2: SNHLY and FYNNEI. This CDR3 reads CASRTSGSTDTQYF. For the CDR3, the DNA is TGTGCCAGCAGGACTAGCGGGAGCACAGATACGCAGTATTTT.

CDR3 nucleotides: TGTGCCAGCTCACCTGGGCAGGGCAGTGCCTATGGCTACACCTTC. Its translation: CASSPGQGSAYGYTF. The chain combines TRBV18 with TRBJ1-2; maybe TRBD1 (5 bases). The ends were cut back, 3 bases at V and 4 bases at J, with 15 bases in the middle. Per the germline V gene, CDR1 is KGHSH and CDR2 is LQKENI. This CDR3 has 15 residues.

The chain joins TRBV29-1 to TRBJ1-1; D call uncertain. In germline, CDR1 is SQVTM, CDR2 ANQGSEA. Trimming stripped 4 bases from V and 0 bases from J, with 9 bases between. There are 13 residues in the CDR3. The CDR3 region has the DNA TGCAGCGTTGTAAGGCGGATGAACACTGAAGCTTTCTTT. Its protein product is CSVVRRMNTEAFF.

The chain uses TRBV7-2 and TRBJ2-5; D is perhaps TRBD1 (5 bases). The germline V and J ends were trimmed by 5 bases and 4 bases, with 14 bases remaining between them. This CDR3 spans 14 amino acids. Germline V CDR1 and CDR2: SGHTA, FQGNSA. Here the CDR3 reads CASSPVVGRETQYF. In DNA form, the CDR3 reads TGTGCCAGCAGCCCAGTGGTGGGGCGAGAGACCCAGTACTTC.

This chain connects TRBV6-5 to TRBJ2-4; tentatively, D is TRBD1 (7 bases). Trimming pared 0 bases from V and 9 bases from J, leaving 18 bases between. Germline-derived CDR1 and CDR2 are MNHEY and SVGAGI. The CDR3 runs to 16 residues. In DNA form, the CDR3 reads TGTGCCAGCAGTTACTCGACCCCGGGGGCAGGGGGCATTCAGTACTTC. This gives the protein CASSYSTPGAGGIQYF.

This clone came up once. The V gene is TRBV10-1, the J gene TRBJ2-3; the D is unclear. Trimming took off 3 bases at V and 5 bases at J, with 3 bases between the two ends. The germline V gene has CDR1 WNHNN and CDR2 SYGVQD (reference sequence). This CDR3 region has 11 residues. This CDR3 is CASSDRDTQYF. The CDR3, as DNA: TGCGCCAGCAGTGACAGAGATACGCAGTATTTT.

The chain has TRBV18 and TRBJ2-7; D is undetermined. The CDR3 spans 13 residues. The germline V gene has CDR1 KGHSH and CDR2 LQKENI. V was shortened by 3 bases and J by 6 bases, with 12 bases between the two germline ends. The CDR3 DNA reads as TGTGCCAGCTCACCGGTCCCGGCCGGCGAGCAGTACTTC. Translation: CASSPVPAGEQYF.

V usage is TRBV18 and J usage is TRBJ2-7; a possible D gene is TRBD1 (6 bases). Trimming removed 4 bases at V and 3 bases at J, with 13 bases between. Germline assignment: CDR1 KGHSH and CDR2 LQKENI. The CDR3 is made up of 14 amino acids. CDR3 sequence reads: CASSQDSINYEQYF. CDR3 nucleotide sequence: TGTGCCAGCTCACAGGACAGCATTAACTACGAGCAGTACTTC. Variable domain in full (rest from reference TRBV18 and TRBJ2-7): NAGVMQNPRHLVRRRGQEARLRCSPMKGHSHVYWYRQLPEEGLKFMVYLQKENIIDESGMPKERFSAEFPKEGPSILRIQQVVRGDSAAYFCASSQDSINYEQYFGPGTRLTVT.

The rearrangement uses TRBV5-6 and TRBJ1-1; tentative D call: TRBD1 (5 bases). From germline, CDR1 is SGHDT and CDR2 YYEEEE. The CDR3 extends over 16 amino acids. Trimming removed 0 bases at V and 4 bases at J, with 16 bases between. The CDR3 sequence is CASSLESGVVTTEAFF. CDR3 in DNA: TGTGCCAGCAGCTTGGAGTCGGGGGTGGTGACCACTGAAGCTTTCTTT.